A selection of T cell receptor beta chains follows, all from one sample in a study of T cell repertoires in cytomegalovirus infection. These receptors lack a known antigen. A single record per CDR3 protein comes from TCRdb applying MiXCR to the reads. Altogether approximately 76,000 distinct CDR3 sequences are present, about 24% being singletons, with the ten largest covering roughly 50%. The sequencing used CD8+ T cells from cultured PBMCs, collected from culture after CMV antigen stimulation. The receptor source for this set is a human donor in good health (CMV status not recorded). Some clones in this sample may be carry-over from other donors' samples. CDR3s include the opening cysteine and the closing phenylalanine or tryptophan. D genes are given only for firm matches. Size is omitted from some rows. Given values are once, few, many or a class for expanded clones.

NA	few	TRBV5-5	TRBJ1-5	TGTGCCAGCAGCTTTACAGGGAATAGCAATCAGCCCCAGCATTTT	CASSFTGNSNQPQHF
NA	many	TRBV11-2	TRBJ1-1	TGTGCCAGCAGCTTAGCTCCCCGGGACACTGAAGCTTTCTTT	CASSLAPRDTEAFF
NA	NA	TRBV13	TRBJ2-5	TGTGCCAGCAGCCCCTTGGGGGTCGAGACCCAGTACTTC	CASSPLGVETQYF
NA	few	TRBV11-2	TRBJ1-5	TGTGCCAGCAGCTTATATGTTGGTCAGCCCCAGCATTTT	CASSLYVGQPQHF
NA	NA	TRBV20-1	TRBJ2-1	TGCAGTGCTCATAGGGAGACCTACAATGAGCAGTTCTTC	CSAHRETYNEQFF
NA	NA	TRBV6-6	TRBJ1-1	TGTGCCAGCAGTTACCCCGGGGTTACTGAAGCTTTCTTT	CASSYPGVTEAFF
NA	NA	TRBV25-1	TRBJ1-2	TGTGCCAGCAGTTCGGCCGGGGGGAGCGTATATGGCTACACCTTC	CASSSAGGSVYGYTF
NA	few	TRBV15	TRBJ1-1	TGTGCCACCAGCAGAGATTTGGGGGACGCTGAAGCTTTCTTT	CATSRDLGDAEAFF
TRBD1	NA	TRBV7-9	TRBJ2-7	TGTGCCAGCAGCTTACCCGGACAGGGTTCCTACGAGCAGTACTTC	CASSLPGQGSYEQYF
TRBD2	NA	TRBV2	TRBJ2-7	TGTGCCAGCGAGCGGGGGGGCCTAACCGAGCAGTACTTC	CASERGGLTEQYF
TRBD1	few	TRBV12-3/TRBV12-4	TRBJ1-1	TGTGCCAGCGGGACAGGGGTCACTGAAGCTTTCTTT	CASGTGVTEAFF
NA	NA	TRBV27	TRBJ1-5	TGTGCCAGCAGTAAAACAGGGTTTAGCAATCAGCCCCAGCATTTT	CASSKTGFSNQPQHF
NA	NA	TRBV11-2	TRBJ2-5	TGTGCCAGCAGTCTAATGGGGGTGTACCAAGAGACCCAGTACTTC	CASSLMGVYQETQYF
TRBD2	few	TRBV5-4	TRBJ2-1	TGTGCCAGCAGCTTGGGACTAGCGGGAGGTGCCCCCTACAATGAGCAGTTCTTC	CASSLGLAGGAPYNEQFF
TRBD1	many	TRBV2	TRBJ2-1	TGTGCCAGCAGTCAGACAGGGGGCAGGGTAGCGAGCTACAATGAGCAGTTCTTC	CASSQTGGRVASYNEQFF
TRBD1	NA	TRBV7-6	TRBJ2-7	TGTGCCAGCAGCCCGACAGGGACCTCCTTCGAGCAGTACTTC	CASSPTGTSFEQYF
TRBD2	NA	TRBV12-5	TRBJ2-1	TGTGCTAGTGGTGGAAACCTAGCGGTCAATGAGCAGTTCTTC	CASGGNLAVNEQFF
NA	many	TRBV7-2	TRBJ2-1	TGTGCCAGCAGCACCTGGGAGGAGCAGTTCTTC	CASSTWEEQFF
TRBD1	many	TRBV7-2	TRBJ2-1	TGTGCCAGCAGCAACACCGGGACAGGGGGCAATGAGCAGTTCTTC	CASSNTGTGGNEQFF
NA	few	TRBV2	TRBJ2-2	TGTGCCAGCAGGCGGCAGGGGCAACCCGGGGAGCTGTTTTTT	CASRRQGQPGELFF
NA	NA	TRBV20-1	TRBJ2-7	TGCAGTGCTAGAGATGTCGCAGACTCCTACGAGCAGTACTTC	CSARDVADSYEQYF
TRBD2	NA	TRBV9	TRBJ2-7	TGTGCCAGCAGCGTAGCAGAGCGGGGGGGGTCCTACGAGCAGTACTTC	CASSVAERGGSYEQYF
NA	NA	TRBV6-2/TRBV6-3	TRBJ2-1	TGTGCCAGTAAGGAAAGCTCCTACAATGAGCAGTTCTTC	CASKESSYNEQFF
TRBD2	many	TRBV20-1	TRBJ2-4	TGCAGTGCTAGAGAAAGCGGGGGGGCCGCCAAAAACATTCAGTACTTC	CSARESGGAAKNIQYF
NA	many	TRBV12-3/TRBV12-4	TRBJ2-5	TGTGCCAGCAGTTTAGCGACAGAAGAGACCCAGTACTTC	CASSLATEETQYF
NA	many	TRBV2	TRBJ1-2	TGTGCCAGCAGTGATGAGACAGGTTATGGCTACACCTTC	CASSDETGYGYTF
TRBD2	NA	TRBV11-2	TRBJ2-3	TGTGCCAGCGGAATAGCGGGGACAGATACGCAGTATTTT	CASGIAGTDTQYF